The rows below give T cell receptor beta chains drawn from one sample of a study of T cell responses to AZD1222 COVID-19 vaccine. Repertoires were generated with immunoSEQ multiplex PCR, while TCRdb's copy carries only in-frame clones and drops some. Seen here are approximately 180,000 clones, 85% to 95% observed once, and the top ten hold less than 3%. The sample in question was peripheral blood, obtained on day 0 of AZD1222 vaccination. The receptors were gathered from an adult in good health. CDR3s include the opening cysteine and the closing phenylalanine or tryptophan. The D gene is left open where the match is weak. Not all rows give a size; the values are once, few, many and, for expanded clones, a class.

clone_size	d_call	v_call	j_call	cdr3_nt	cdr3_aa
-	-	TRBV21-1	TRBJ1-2	TGTGCCAGCAGTCAAGGGGGCGACTGCACCGGCTACACCTTC	CASSQGGDCTGYTF
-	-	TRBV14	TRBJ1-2	TGTGCCAGCAGCCAAGATCTCGTAGACTATGGCTACACCTTC	CASSQDLVDYGYTF
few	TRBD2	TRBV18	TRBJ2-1	TGTGCCAGCTTAGTCTCAGCGGGAGGATCCAATGAGCAGTTCTTC	CASLVSAGGSNEQFF
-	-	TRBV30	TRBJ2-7	TGTGCCTGGACCCAATTATTCGGTGGCGAGCAGTACTTC	CAWTQLFGGEQYF
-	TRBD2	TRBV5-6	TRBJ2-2	TGTGCCAGCAGCCGACTAGCGGGAGAAGGGACCGGGGAGCTGTTTTTT	CASSRLAGEGTGELFF
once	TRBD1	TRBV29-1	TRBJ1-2	TGCAGCGTTGAGACAGGGGTCGGCTACACCTTC	CSVETGVGYTF
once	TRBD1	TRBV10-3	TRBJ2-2	TGTGCCATCGCCGGGACAGGGGGGACCGGGGAGCTGTTTTTT	CAIAGTGGTGELFF
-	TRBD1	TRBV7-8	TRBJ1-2	TGTGCCAGCAGCTCCCAGACAGGGCGCCCCTATGGCTACACCTTC	CASSSQTGRPYGYTF
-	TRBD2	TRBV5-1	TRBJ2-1	TGCGCCAGCAGCTTGGGAGCGGGAGGTAAGAATGAGCAGTTCTTC	CASSLGAGGKNEQFF
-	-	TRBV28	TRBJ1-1	TGTGCCAGCAGTCCCGGGGTGGAGGCTGAAGCTTTCTTT	CASSPGVEAEAFF
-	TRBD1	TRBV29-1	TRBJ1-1	TGCAGCGTCCGAACGGACAGGGCCGGTGAAGCTTTCTTT	CSVRTDRAGEAFF
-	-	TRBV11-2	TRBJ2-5	TGTGCCAGCAGCTCATTTGACCTTATGGGGGCCCAGTACTTC	CASSSFDLMGAQYF
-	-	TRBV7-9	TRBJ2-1	TGTGCCAGCAGCCCAACACTGAGCTCCTACAATGAGCAGTTCTTC	CASSPTLSSYNEQFF
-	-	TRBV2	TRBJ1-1	TGTGCCAGTCCGGGCTCCAGGGGTTCGAACACTGAAGCTTTCTTT	CASPGSRGSNTEAFF
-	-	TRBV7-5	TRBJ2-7	TGTGTCAGAAGCGAAGAAAGGACTAGCGGGGACTCCTACGAGCAGTACTTC	CVRSEERTSGDSYEQYF
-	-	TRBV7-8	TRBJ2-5	TGTGCCAGCAGCCCTAGGGAAGAGGGTCGGGAGACCCAGTACTTC	CASSPREEGRETQYF
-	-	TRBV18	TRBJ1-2	TGTGCCAGCTCACCACCCACCCGGACCTATGGCTACACCTTC	CASSPPTRTYGYTF
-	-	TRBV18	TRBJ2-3	TGTGCCAGCTCACCTCTCAAATCTAGCACAGATACGCAGTATTTT	CASSPLKSSTDTQYF
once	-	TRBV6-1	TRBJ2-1	TGTGCCAGCAGTGAAGTGGGGTGGGCAGGCTACAATGAGCAGTTCTTC	CASSEVGWAGYNEQFF
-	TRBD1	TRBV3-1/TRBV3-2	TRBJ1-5	TGTGCCAGCAGCCAAGTCCCGACAGGGCAGCCCCAGCATTTT	CASSQVPTGQPQHF
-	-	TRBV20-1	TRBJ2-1	TGCAGTGCTAGTGCCAGGCCGAACAATGAGCAGTTCTTC	CSASARPNNEQFF
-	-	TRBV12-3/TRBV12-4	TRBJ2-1	TGTGCCAGCCGAAAGGCTTACAATGAGCAGTTCTTC	CASRKAYNEQFF
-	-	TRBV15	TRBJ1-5	TGTGCCACCAGCAGAGATCGACAGCCCCAGCATTTT	CATSRDRQPQHF
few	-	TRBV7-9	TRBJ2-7	TGTGCCAGCAGCTTAGCGACAGTCGACGAGCAGTACTTC	CASSLATVDEQYF
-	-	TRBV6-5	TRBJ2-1	TGTGCCAGCGGCTTGGGGATCTCCTACAATGAGCAGTTCTTC	CASGLGISYNEQFF
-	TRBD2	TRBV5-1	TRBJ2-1	TGCGCCTGTCAAAGGACTAGCGGGCCTAATGAGCAGTTCTTC	CACQRTSGPNEQFF
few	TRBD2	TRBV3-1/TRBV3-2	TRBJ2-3	TGTGCCAGCAGCCAAGCCTCGGGAGGGGGGGCAGATACGCAGTATTTT	CASSQASGGGADTQYF
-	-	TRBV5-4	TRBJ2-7	TGTGCCAGCAGCTTGAGAGGGACCTACGAGCAGTACTTC	CASSLRGTYEQYF
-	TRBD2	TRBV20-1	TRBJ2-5	TGCAGTGCTAGTCCTGCGGGAGTCGACCAGTACTTC	CSASPAGVDQYF
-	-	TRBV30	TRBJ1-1	TGTGCCTGGACCGGGGGGGTTGCTGAAGCTTTCTTT	CAWTGGVAEAFF
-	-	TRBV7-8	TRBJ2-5	TGTGCCAGCAGCCCAAGGACAGAAGAGACCCAGTACTTC	CASSPRTEETQYF
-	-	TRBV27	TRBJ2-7	TGTGCCAGCAGTTTCCAGGGCGGGCTCAGCTCCTACGAGCAGTACTTC	CASSFQGGLSSYEQYF
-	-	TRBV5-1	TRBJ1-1	TGCGCCAGCAGCTTGGGGAGGGGAATGAACACTGAAGCTTTCTTT	CASSLGRGMNTEAFF
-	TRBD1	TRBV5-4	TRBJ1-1	TGTGCCAGCAGCTCTGGAACAGGGGATGAAGCTTTCTTT	CASSSGTGDEAFF
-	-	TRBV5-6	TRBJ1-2	TGTGCCAGCAGCACGACACTAGCTAACTATGGCTACACCTTC	CASSTTLANYGYTF
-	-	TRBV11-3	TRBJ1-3	TGTGCCAGCAGCCCTGATTTCTCTGGAAACACCATATATTTT	CASSPDFSGNTIYF
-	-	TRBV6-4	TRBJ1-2	TGTGCCAGCAGTGACTCGACATTCTATGGCTACACCTTC	CASSDSTFYGYTF
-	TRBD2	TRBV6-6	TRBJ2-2	TGTGCCAGCAGTTATACTAGCGGCACCGGGGAGCTGTTTTTT	CASSYTSGTGELFF
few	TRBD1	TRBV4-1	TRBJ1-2	TGCGCCAGCAGGGCAGAGGGGACAGGGGATGGCTACACCTTC	CASRAEGTGDGYTF
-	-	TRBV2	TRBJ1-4	TGTGCCTCAGCCTCTTCGGGATCAAGGGAAAAACTGTTTTTT	CASASSGSREKLFF
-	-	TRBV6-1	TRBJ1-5	TGTGCCAGCAGTGAGCAGATTTGGGGGTGGCAGCCCCAGCATTTT	CASSEQIWGWQPQHF
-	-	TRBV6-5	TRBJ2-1	TGTGCCAGCAACCCAGGGGGAGGTGAGCAGTTCTTC	CASNPGGGEQFF
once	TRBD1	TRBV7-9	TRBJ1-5	TGTGCCAGCAGCTCACAGGGGGCTTTCGGTCAGCCCCAGCATTTT	CASSSQGAFGQPQHF
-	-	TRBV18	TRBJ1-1	TGTGCCAGCTCATCCTTCGGGCCCACTGAAGCTTTCTTT	CASSSFGPTEAFF
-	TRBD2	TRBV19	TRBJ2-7	TGTGCCAGTAGTAGGGGACTAGCGGGGGAGCAGTACTTC	CASSRGLAGEQYF
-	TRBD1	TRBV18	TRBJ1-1	TGTGCCAGCGGATCAACGGGACAGGCCTTTATGAACACTGAAGCTTTCTTT	CASGSTGQAFMNTEAFF